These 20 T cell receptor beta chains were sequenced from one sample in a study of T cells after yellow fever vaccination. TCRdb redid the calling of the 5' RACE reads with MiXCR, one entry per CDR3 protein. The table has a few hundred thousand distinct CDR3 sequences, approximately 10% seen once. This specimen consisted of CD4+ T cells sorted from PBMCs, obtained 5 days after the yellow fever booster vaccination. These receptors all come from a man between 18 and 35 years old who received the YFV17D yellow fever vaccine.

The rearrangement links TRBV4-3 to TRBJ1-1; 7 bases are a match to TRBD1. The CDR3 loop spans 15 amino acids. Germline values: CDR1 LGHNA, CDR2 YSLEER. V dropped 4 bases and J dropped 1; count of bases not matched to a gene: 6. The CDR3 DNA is TGCGCCAGCAGCCCCGGGACAGTAGCGAACACTGAAGCTTTCTTT. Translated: CASSPGTVANTEAFF.

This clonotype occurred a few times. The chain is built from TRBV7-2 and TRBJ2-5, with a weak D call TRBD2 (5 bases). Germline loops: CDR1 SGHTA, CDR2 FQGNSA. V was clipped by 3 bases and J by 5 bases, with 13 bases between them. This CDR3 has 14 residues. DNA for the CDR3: TGTGCCAGCAGCTTTTCCCCCGGCGGGGAGACCCAGTACTTC. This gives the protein CASSFSPGGETQYF.

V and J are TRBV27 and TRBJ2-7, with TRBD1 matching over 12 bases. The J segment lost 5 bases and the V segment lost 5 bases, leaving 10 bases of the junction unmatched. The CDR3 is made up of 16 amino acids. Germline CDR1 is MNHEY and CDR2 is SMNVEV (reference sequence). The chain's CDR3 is CASSKGTGGYGNEQYV. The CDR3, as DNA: TGTGCCAGCAGTAAAGGGACAGGGGGCTACGGGAACGAGCAGTACGTC.

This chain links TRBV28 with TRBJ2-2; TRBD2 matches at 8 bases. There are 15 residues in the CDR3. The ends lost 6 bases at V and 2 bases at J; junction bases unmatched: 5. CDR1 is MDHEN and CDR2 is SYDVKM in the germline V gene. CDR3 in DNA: TGTGCCAGCAGGAGTAGCGGGGTTAACACCGGGGAGCTGTTTTTT. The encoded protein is CASRSSGVNTGELFF.

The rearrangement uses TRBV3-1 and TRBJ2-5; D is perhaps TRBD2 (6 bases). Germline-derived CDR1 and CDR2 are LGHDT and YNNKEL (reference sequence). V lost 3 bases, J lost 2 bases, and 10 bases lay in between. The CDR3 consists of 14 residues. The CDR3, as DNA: TGTGCCAGCAGCCAGGCGGGGAGGCAAGAGACCCAGTACTTC. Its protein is CASSQAGRQETQYF.

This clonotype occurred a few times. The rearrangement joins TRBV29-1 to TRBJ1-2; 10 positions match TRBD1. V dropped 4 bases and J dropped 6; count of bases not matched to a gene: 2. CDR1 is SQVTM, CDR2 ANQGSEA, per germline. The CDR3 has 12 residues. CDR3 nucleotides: TGCAGCGTTGGGGGACAGGGGAATGGCTACACCTTC. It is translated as CSVGGQGNGYTF.

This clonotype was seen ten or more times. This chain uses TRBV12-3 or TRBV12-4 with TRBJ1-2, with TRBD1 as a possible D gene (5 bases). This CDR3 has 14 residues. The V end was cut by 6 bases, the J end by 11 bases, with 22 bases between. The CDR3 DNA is TGTGCCAGCAGCCGACAGACGGAGGGGATCGGGTACACCTTC. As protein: CASSRQTEGIGYTF.

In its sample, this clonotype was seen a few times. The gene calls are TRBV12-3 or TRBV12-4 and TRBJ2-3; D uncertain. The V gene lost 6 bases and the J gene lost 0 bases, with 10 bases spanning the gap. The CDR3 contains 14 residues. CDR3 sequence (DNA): TGTGCCAGCAGGCTGAGTGTCAGCACAGATACGCAGTATTTT. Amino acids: CASRLSVSTDTQYF.

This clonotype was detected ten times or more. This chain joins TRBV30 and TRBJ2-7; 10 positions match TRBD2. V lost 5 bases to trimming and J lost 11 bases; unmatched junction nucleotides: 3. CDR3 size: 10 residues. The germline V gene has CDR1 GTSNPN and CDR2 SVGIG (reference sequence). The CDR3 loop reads CAWGLAEKYF. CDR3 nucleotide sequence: TGTGCCTGGGGACTAGCGGAGAAGTACTTC.

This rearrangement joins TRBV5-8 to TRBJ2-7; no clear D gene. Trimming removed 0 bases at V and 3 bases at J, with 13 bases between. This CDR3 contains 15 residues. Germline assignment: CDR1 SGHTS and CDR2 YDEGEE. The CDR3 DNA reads TGTGCCAGCAGCTTGGTCCAGGACCGATTCTACGAGCAGTACGTC. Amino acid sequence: CASSLVQDRFYEQYV.

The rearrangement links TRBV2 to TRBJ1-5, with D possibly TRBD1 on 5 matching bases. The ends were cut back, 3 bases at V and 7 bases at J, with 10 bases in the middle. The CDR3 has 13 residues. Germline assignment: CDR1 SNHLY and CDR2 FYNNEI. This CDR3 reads CASSDGGGQPQHF. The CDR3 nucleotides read TGTGCCAGCAGTGATGGGGGAGGACAGCCCCAGCATTTT. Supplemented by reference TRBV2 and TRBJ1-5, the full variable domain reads EPEVTQTPSHQVTQMGQEVILRCVPISNHLYFYWYRQILGQKVEFLVSFYNNEISEKSEIFDDQFSVERPDGSNFTLKIRSTKLEDSAMYFCASSDGGGQPQHFGDGTRLSIL.

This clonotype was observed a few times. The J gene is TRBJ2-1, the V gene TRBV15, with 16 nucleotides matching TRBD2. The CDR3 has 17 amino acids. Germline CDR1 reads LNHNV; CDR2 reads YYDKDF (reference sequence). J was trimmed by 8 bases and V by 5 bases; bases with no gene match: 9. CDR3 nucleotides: TGTGCCACCAGCGGATGGGGACTAGCGGGGGGGCTGTATGAGCAGTTCTTC. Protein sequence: CATSGWGLAGGLYEQFF.

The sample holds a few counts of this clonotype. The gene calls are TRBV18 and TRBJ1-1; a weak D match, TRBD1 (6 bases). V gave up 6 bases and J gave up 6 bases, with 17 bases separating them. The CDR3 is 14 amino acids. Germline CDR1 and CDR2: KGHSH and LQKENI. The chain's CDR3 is CASSRDIIASEAFF. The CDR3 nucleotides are TGTGCCAGCTCTCGGGACATAATCGCCTCTGAAGCTTTCTTT.

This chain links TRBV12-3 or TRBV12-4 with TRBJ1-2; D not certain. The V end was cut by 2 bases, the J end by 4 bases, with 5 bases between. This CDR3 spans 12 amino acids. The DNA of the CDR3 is TGTGCCAGCAGTTTAAGAACCTATGGCTACACCTTC. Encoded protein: CASSLRTYGYTF.

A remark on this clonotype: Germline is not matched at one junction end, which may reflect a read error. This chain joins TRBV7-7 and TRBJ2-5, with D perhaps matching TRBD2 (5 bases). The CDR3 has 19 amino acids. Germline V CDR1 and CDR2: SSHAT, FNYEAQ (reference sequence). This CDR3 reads CASSPLLGLREEPQETQYF. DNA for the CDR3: TGTGCTAGCAGCCCACTCCTCGGGTTGAGGGAAGAACCCCAAGAGACCCAGTACTTC.

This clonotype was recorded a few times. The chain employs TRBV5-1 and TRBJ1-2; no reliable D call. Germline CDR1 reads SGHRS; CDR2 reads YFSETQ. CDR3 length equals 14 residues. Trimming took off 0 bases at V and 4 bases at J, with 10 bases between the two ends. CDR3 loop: CASSLAGMIYGYTF. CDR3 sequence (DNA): TGCGCCAGCAGCTTGGCCGGTATGATCTATGGCTACACCTTC.

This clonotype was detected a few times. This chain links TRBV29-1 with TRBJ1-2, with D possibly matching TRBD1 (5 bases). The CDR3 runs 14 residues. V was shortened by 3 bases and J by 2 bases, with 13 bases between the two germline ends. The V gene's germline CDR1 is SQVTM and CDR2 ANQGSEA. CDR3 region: CSVDEQGQNYGYTF. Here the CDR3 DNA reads TGCAGCGTTGACGAGCAGGGCCAAAACTATGGCTACACCTTC. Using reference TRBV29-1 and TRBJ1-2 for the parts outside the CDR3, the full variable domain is SAVISQKPSRDICQRGTSLTIQCQVDSQVTMMFWYRQQPGQSLTLIATANQGSEATYESGFVIDKFPISRPNLTFSTLTVSNMSPEDSSIYLCSVDEQGQNYGYTFGSGTRLTVV.

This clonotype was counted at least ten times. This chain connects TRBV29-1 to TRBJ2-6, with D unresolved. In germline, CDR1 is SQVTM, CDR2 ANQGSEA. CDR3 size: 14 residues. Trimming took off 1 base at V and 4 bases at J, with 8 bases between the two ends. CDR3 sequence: CSVEVQNGANVLTF. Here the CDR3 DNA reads TGCAGCGTTGAAGTCCAGAACGGGGCCAACGTCCTGACTTTC.

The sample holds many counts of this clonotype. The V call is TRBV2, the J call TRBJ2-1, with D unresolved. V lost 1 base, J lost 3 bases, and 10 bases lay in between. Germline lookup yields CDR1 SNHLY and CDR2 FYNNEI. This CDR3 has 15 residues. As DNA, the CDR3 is TGTGCCAGCAGTGAAGAGGGCGCTAACTACAATGAGCAGTTCTTC. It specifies CASSEEGANYNEQFF.

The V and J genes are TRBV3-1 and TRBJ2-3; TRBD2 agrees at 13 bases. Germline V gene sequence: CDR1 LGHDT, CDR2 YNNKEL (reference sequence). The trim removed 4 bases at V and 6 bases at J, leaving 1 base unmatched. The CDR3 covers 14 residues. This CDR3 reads CASSPTSGGDTQYF. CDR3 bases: TGTGCCAGCAGCCCGACTAGCGGGGGGGATACGCAGTATTTT.